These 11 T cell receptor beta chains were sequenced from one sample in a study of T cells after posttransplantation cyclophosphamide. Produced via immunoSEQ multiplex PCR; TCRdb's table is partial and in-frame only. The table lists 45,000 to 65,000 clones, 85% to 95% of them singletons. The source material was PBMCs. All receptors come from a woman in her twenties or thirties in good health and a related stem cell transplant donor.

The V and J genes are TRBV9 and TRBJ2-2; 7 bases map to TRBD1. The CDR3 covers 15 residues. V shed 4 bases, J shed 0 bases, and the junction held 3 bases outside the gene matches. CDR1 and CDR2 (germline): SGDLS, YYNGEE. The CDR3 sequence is CASSFGQANTGELFF. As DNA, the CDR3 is TGTGCCAGCAGCTTTGGACAGGCGAACACCGGGGAGCTGTTTTTT.

The CDR3 region is CASSQGLAGYTGELFF. The CDR3 coding sequence is TGTGCCAGCAGCCAGGGACTAGCGGGATACACCGGGGAGCTGTTTTTT. This sequence joins TRBV11-2 and TRBJ2-2, with TRBD2 matching 13 bases. Germline lookup yields CDR1 SGHAT and CDR2 FQNNGV. The CDR3 totals 16 residues. The ends lost 5 bases at V and 3 bases at J; junction bases unmatched: 3.

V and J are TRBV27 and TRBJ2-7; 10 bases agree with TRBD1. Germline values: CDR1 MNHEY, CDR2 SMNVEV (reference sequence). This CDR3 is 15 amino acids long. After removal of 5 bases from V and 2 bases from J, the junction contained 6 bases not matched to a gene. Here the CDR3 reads CASSLGQGVAYEQYF. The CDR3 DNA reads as TGTGCCAGCAGTCTAGGACAGGGGGTGGCCTACGAGCAGTACTTC.

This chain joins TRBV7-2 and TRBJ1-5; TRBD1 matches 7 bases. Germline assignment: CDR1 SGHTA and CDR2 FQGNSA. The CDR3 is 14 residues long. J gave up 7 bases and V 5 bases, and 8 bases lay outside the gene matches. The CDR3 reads CASSAGQANQPQHF. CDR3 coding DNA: TGTGCCAGCAGCGCAGGACAGGCTAACCAGCCCCAGCATTTT. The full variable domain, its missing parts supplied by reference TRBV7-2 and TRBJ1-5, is GAGVSQSPSNKVTEKGKDVELRCDPISGHTALYWYRQSLGQGLEFLIYFQGNSAPDKSGLPSDRFSAERTGGSVSTLTIQRTQQEDSAVYLCASSAGQANQPQHFGDGTRLSIL.

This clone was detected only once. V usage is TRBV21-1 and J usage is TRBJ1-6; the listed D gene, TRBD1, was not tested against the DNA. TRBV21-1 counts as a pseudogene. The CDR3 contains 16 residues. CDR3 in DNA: TGTGCCAGCAGACCTACAGGGTTTTGGTATAATTCACCCCTCCACTTT. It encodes CASRPTGFWYNSPLHF.

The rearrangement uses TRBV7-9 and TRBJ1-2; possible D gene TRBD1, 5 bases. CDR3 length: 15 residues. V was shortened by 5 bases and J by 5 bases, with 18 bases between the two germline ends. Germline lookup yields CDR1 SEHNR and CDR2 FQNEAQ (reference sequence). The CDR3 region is CASSTAGGALYGYTF. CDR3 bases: TGTGCCAGCAGCACCGCCGGGGGAGCCCTATATGGCTACACCTTC.

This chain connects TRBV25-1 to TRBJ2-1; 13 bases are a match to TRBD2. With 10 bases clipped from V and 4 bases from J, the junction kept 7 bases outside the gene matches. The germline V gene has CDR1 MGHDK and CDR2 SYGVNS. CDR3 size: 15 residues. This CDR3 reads CATGGTSGMYNEQFF. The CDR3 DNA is TGTGCCACCGGGGGGACTAGCGGGATGTACAATGAGCAGTTCTTC.

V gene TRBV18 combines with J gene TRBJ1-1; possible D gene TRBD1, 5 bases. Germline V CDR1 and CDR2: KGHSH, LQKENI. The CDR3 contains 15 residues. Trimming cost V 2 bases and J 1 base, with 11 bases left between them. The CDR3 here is CASSPGGGSNTEAFF. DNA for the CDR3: TGTGCCAGCTCACCAGGGGGGGGGTCGAACACTGAAGCTTTCTTT.

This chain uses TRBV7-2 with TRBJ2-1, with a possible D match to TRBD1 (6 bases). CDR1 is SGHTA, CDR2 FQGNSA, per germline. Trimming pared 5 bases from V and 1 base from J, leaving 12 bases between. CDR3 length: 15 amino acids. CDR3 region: CASSPQTGSYNEQFF. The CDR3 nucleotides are TGTGCCAGCAGCCCACAGACAGGTTCCTACAATGAGCAGTTCTTC.

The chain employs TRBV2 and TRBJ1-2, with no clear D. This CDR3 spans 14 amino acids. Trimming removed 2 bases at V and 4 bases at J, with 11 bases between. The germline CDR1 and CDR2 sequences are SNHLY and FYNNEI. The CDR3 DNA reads TGTGCCAGCAGTGAAAGCCATCGGGGCTATGGCTACACCTTC. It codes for CASSESHRGYGYTF. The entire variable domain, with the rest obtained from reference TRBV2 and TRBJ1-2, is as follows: EPEVTQTPSHQVTQMGQEVILRCVPISNHLYFYWYRQILGQKVEFLVSFYNNEISEKSEIFDDQFSVERPDGSNFTLKIRSTKLEDSAMYFCASSESHRGYGYTFGSGTRLTVV.

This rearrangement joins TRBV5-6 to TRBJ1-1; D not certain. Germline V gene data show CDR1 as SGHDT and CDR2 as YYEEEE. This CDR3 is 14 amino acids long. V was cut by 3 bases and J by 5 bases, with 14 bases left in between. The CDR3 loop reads CASSWGGSTTEAFF. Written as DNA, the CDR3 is TGTGCCAGCAGCTGGGGAGGGTCGACGACTGAAGCTTTCTTT.